These 20 T cell receptor beta chains share one sample of origin, sequenced in a study of T cell responses to AZD1222 COVID-19 vaccine. Using immunoSEQ multiplex PCR, the repertoire was profiled, and TCRdb retains in-frame clones only, with some absent. The repertoire includes about 100,000 clones, 80% to 90% of them detected once, and over 4% sits in the top ten. The sequencing here drew on peripheral blood, taken on day 0 of MenACWY control vaccination. All receptors derive from an adult in good health.

The chain links TRBV7-2 to TRBJ2-3, with TRBD2 matching 12 bases. The CDR3 covers 14 residues. The germline CDR1 and CDR2 sequences are SGHTA and FQGNSA. The V segment lost 11 bases and the J segment 7 bases; nucleotides outside the gene matches: 10. CDR3 loop: CAEQEGTSGHTQYF. CDR3 nucleotides: TGTGCCGAACAGGAGGGGACTAGCGGGCATACGCAGTATTTT.

This clone was seen a single time. This CDR3 is CASSLQAVPDTQYF. As DNA, the CDR3 is TGTGCCAGCAGCTTGCAAGCAGTTCCAGATACGCAGTATTTT. This rearrangement joins TRBV5-6 to TRBJ2-3; D is uncertain. V dropped 1 base and J dropped 4 bases, with 10 bases sitting between them. The CDR3 is 14 amino acids. Germline V gene sequence: CDR1 SGHDT, CDR2 YYEEEE.

V is TRBV27 and J is TRBJ2-2; a possible D gene is TRBD2 (5 bases). CDR3 length equals 14 residues. CDR1 and CDR2 from the germline V gene are MNHEY and SMNVEV (reference sequence). Between the trimmed V and J ends, which lost 4 bases and 4 bases, there was a span of 10 bases. As DNA, the CDR3 is TGTGCCAGCAGTTACGTCCGGGGCACCGGGGAGCTGTTTTTT. It encodes CASSYVRGTGELFF.

The rearrangement uses TRBV16 and TRBJ2-2, with a tentative D call TRBD2 (5 bases). V was shortened by 1 base and J by 5 bases, with 11 bases between the two germline ends. The CDR3 contains 15 residues. Germline V gives CDR1 KGHSY, CDR2 FQNENV. In nucleotides, the CDR3 is TGTGCCAGCAGCCAATACAGCGGTGGGACCGGGGAGCTGTTTTTT. Its protein product is CASSQYSGGTGELFF.

This chain joins TRBV15 and TRBJ2-4; TRBD1 matches 7 bases. This CDR3 is 13 amino acids long. The ends lost 3 bases at V and 7 bases at J; junction bases unmatched: 3. The germline CDR1 and CDR2 sequences are LNHNV and YYDKDF (reference sequence). In DNA, the CDR3 is TGTGCCACCAGCAGCGGACAGGAGAACATTCAGTACTTC. Its protein is CATSSGQENIQYF.

The chain joins TRBV27 to TRBJ2-4; D gene uncertain. Germline CDR1 and CDR2: MNHEY and SMNVEV (reference sequence). The CDR3 length is 13 residues. With 2 bases removed from V and 8 bases from J, the gap between germline ends came to 10 bases. CDR3 protein: CASSLASYDIQYF. The DNA of the CDR3 is TGTGCCAGCAGTTTAGCTAGTTACGACATTCAGTACTTC.

J is TRBJ2-5 and V is TRBV3-1 (or the pseudogene TRBV3-2); D is unclear. CDR1 is LGHDT and CDR2 is YNNKEL in the germline V gene (reference sequence). The V end was cut by 0 bases, the J end by 13 bases, with 9 bases between. The CDR3 is made up of 11 amino acids. The CDR3 protein is CASSQEAKAYF. In nucleotides, the CDR3 is TGTGCCAGCAGCCAAGAGGCAAAAGCGTACTTC.

The chain couples TRBV30 to TRBJ1-2; TRBD1 matches at 10 bases. With 4 bases clipped from V and 1 base from J, the junction kept 15 bases outside the gene matches. This CDR3 has 18 amino acids. Germline CDR1 is GTSNPN and CDR2 is SVGIG (reference sequence). CDR3 in amino acids: CAWTPPQEDRGFNYGYTF. The CDR3 DNA reads TGTGCCTGGACCCCCCCCCAAGAGGACAGGGGGTTTAACTATGGCTACACCTTC.

This chain connects TRBV7-2 to TRBJ1-5; no clear D. The V end lost 1 base, the J end lost 0 bases, and 10 bases lay between the germline ends. CDR1 is SGHTA and CDR2 is FQGNSA in the germline V gene. The CDR3 is 16 residues long. In nucleotides, the CDR3 is TGTGCCAGCAGCTTAGGTGAAGTCTATAGCAATCAGCCCCAGCATTTT. This sequence encodes CASSLGEVYSNQPQHF.

The chain carries TRBV19 and TRBJ1-5, with D unclear. This CDR3 has 14 amino acids. Germline values: CDR1 LNHDA, CDR2 SQIVND (reference sequence). The V and J ends lost 3 bases and 6 bases respectively, with 12 bases between them. The CDR3 nucleotides read TGTGCCAGTAGTATTGGGCTGCAAGGTCAGCCCCAGCATTTT. It yields the protein CASSIGLQGQPQHF.

V usage is TRBV7-6 and J usage is TRBJ1-6, with 7 bases fitting TRBD1. Losses at the gene ends were 5 bases for V and 5 bases for J; bases not matched to a gene: 6. The CDR3 contains 15 residues. Germline-derived CDR1 and CDR2 are SGHVS and FNYEAQ. CDR3 coding DNA: TGTGCCAGCAGCCACCGACAGGGAAATAATTCACCCCTCCACTTT. Amino acids: CASSHRQGNNSPLHF.

The V gene is TRBV21-1, the J gene TRBJ2-7. TRBV21-1 is a listed pseudogene. The CDR3 runs to 15 residues. CDR3 region: CASGLGASASYEQYF. As DNA, the CDR3 is TGTGCCAGCGGTTTGGGGGCTAGCGCCTCCTACGAGCAGTACTTC.

The gene calls are TRBV19 and TRBJ1-2; D is perhaps TRBD1 (5 bases). This CDR3 is 13 amino acids long. Trimming cost V 1 base and J 8 bases, with 11 bases left between them. Looked up from germline, CDR1 is LNHDA and CDR2 is SQIVND (reference sequence). Here the CDR3 reads CASSIVGGTGYTF. The DNA of the CDR3 is TGTGCCAGTAGTATAGTAGGAGGGACCGGCTACACCTTC.

The chain links TRBV10-3 to TRBJ1-3, with 7 bases lining up with TRBD1. This CDR3 region has 16 residues. J gave up 0 bases and V 0 bases, and 2 bases lay outside the gene matches. The germline gives CDR1 ENHRY, CDR2 SYGVKD. Here the CDR3 DNA reads TGTGCCATCAGTGAGTCGGGGACAGACTCTGGAAACACCATATATTTT. Encoded protein: CAISESGTDSGNTIYF.

The gene calls are TRBV7-2 and TRBJ2-7; 7 nucleotides match TRBD1. Trimming took 3 bases from V and 0 from J; bases not matched to a gene: 5. Germline V gene data show CDR1 as SGHTA and CDR2 as FQGNSA. The CDR3 length is 15 residues. CDR3 amino acids: CASSFDRASSYEQYF. The CDR3 region has the DNA TGTGCCAGCAGCTTCGACAGGGCTAGCTCCTACGAGCAGTACTTC.

The chain is built from TRBV25-1 and TRBJ1-2; weak D call: TRBD1 (6 bases). The CDR3 runs 15 residues. Germline V gives CDR1 MGHDK, CDR2 SYGVNS. The V end was cut by 5 bases, the J end by 3 bases, with 16 bases between. The CDR3 reads CASSRGGVVHYGYTF. The CDR3 DNA follows: TGTGCCAGCAGTCGGGGGGGCGTCGTTCACTATGGCTACACCTTC.

The rearrangement joins TRBV7-2 to TRBJ2-2; 11 bases are shared with TRBD2. The CDR3 consists of 16 residues. The germline V gene has CDR1 SGHTA and CDR2 FQGNSA. After removal of 6 bases from V and 4 bases from J, the junction contained 7 bases not matched to a gene. As DNA, the CDR3 is TGTGCCAGCAGGCCACTAGCGGGGGTGAGCACCGGGGAGCTGTTTTTT. The encoded protein is CASRPLAGVSTGELFF.

The DNA of the CDR3 is TGTGCCAGCAGAAACGACAGGGCAACTAATGAAAAACTGTTTTTT. This encodes CASRNDRATNEKLFF. The chain has TRBV2 and TRBJ1-4, with 7 bases matching TRBD1. Germline-derived CDR1 and CDR2 are SNHLY and FYNNEI. Unmatched junction bases numbered 4, after V lost 6 bases and J lost 0 bases. CDR3 length: 15 residues.

This CDR3 reads CASKTGEVAKNIQYF. Here the CDR3 DNA reads TGTGCCAGCAAAACAGGGGAGGTAGCCAAAAACATTCAGTACTTC. The V gene is TRBV28, the J gene TRBJ2-4; maybe TRBD1 (7 bases). CDR3 size: 15 residues. CDR1 MDHEN and CDR2 SYDVKM come from the germline V gene. Trimming pared 7 bases from V and 0 bases from J, leaving 13 bases between. The full variable domain, its missing parts supplied by reference TRBV28 and TRBJ2-4, is DVKVTQSSRYLVKRTGEKVFLECVQDMDHENMFWYRQDPGLGLRLIYFSYDVKMKEKGDIPEGYSVSREKKERFSLILESASTNQTSMYLCASKTGEVAKNIQYFGAGTRLSVL.

This chain joins TRBV11-2 and TRBJ2-1, with a weak D call TRBD1 (6 bases). Per germline, CDR1 SGHAT and CDR2 FQNNGV. The V end was cut by 6 bases, the J end by 1 base, with 7 bases between. This CDR3 contains 13 residues. CDR3 loop: CASRGGSYNEQFF. The CDR3 DNA follows: TGTGCCAGCAGAGGGGGATCCTACAATGAGCAGTTCTTC. The variable domain in full, completed from reference TRBV11-2 and TRBJ2-1, reads EAGVAQSPRYKIIEKRQSVAFWCNPISGHATLYWYQQILGQGPKLLIQFQNNGVVDDSQLPKDRFSAERLKGVDSTLKIQPAKLEDSAVYLCASRGGSYNEQFFGPGTRLTVL.